These 7 T cell receptor beta chains were all obtained from the same sample, sequenced in a study of preoperative IRX-2 immunotherapy in early breast cancer. The treatment denotes: preoperative locoregional IRX-2 cytokine immunotherapy. Sequencing used immunoSEQ multiplex PCR; TCRdb keeps in-frame clones, though not all of them. The sample has 25,000 to 35,000 clones, about 79% seen once. Sampling was conducted from a patient treated with IRX-2 immunotherapy. The receptors originated from a human donor with breast cancer.

The chain couples TRBV11-3 to TRBJ2-7; perhaps D is TRBD1 or TRBD2 (6 bases each). The CDR3 is 16 amino acids. In germline, CDR1 is SGHNT, CDR2 YENEEA. V was clipped by 2 bases and J by 1 base, with 15 bases between them. The CDR3 DNA sequence: TGTGCCAGCAGCTTAATGGGGGCGGGGTTATCCTACGAGCAGTACTTC. This codes for CASSLMGAGLSYEQYF.

The J gene is TRBJ1-5, the V gene TRBV18; no clear D. The CDR3 contains 15 residues. Trimming removed 2 bases from V and 7 bases from J, with 15 bases in between. The germline V gene has CDR1 KGHSH and CDR2 LQKENI. CDR3 protein: CASSPKPQQGQPQHF. CDR3 DNA sequence: TGTGCCAGCTCACCAAAGCCCCAACAAGGGCAGCCCCAGCATTTT.

The V call is TRBV19, the J call TRBJ2-6; the D call may be TRBD1 or TRBD2 (5 bases each). Trimming removed 5 bases from V and 0 bases from J, with 11 bases in between. CDR1 is LNHDA, CDR2 SQIVND, per germline (reference sequence). This CDR3 is built from 16 residues. CDR3 sequence reads: CASSVGRHSGANVLTF. CDR3 DNA: TGTGCCAGTAGTGTGGGACGGCACTCTGGGGCCAACGTCCTGACTTTC.

The genes are TRBV19 and TRBJ2-1; D could derive from TRBD1 or TRBD2 (7 bases each). CDR1 is LNHDA, CDR2 SQIVND, per germline (reference sequence). The CDR3 length is 15 residues. Trimming took off 7 bases at V and 7 bases at J, with 20 bases between the two ends. Here the CDR3 DNA reads TGTGCCAGTAACTCCCCCCGGCAGGGGGGGAATGAGCAGTTCTTC. Translation gives CASNSPRQGGNEQFF.

The chain has TRBV19 and TRBJ2-7; 9 nucleotides align to TRBD1. The CDR3 contains 14 residues. Germline lookup yields CDR1 LNHDA and CDR2 SQIVND (reference sequence). V gave up 4 bases and J gave up 2 bases; unmatched junction bases: 3. CDR3 sequence reads: CASSNRDRAYEQYF. As DNA, the CDR3 is TGTGCCAGTAGTAACCGGGACAGGGCCTACGAGCAGTACTTC.

The rearrangement uses TRBV28 and TRBJ2-3; no reliable D call. The CDR3 loop spans 15 amino acids. Germline V gives CDR1 MDHEN, CDR2 SYDVKM. The V end lost 3 bases, the J end lost 0 bases, and 10 bases lay between the germline ends. The CDR3 region is CASSLPRASTDTQYF. The CDR3 bases are TGTGCCAGCAGTTTGCCTCGCGCGAGCACAGATACGCAGTATTTT.

The chain joins TRBV6-8 to TRBJ1-2; D gene ambiguous. The CDR3 consists of 13 residues. V was trimmed by 11 bases and J by 4 bases, leaving 17 bases between them. Germline CDR1 is MNHGY and CDR2 is SAAAGT. Here the CDR3 DNA reads TGTGCCGGCTCGCCGGGTCAACTCTATGGCTACACCTTC. It encodes CAGSPGQLYGYTF.